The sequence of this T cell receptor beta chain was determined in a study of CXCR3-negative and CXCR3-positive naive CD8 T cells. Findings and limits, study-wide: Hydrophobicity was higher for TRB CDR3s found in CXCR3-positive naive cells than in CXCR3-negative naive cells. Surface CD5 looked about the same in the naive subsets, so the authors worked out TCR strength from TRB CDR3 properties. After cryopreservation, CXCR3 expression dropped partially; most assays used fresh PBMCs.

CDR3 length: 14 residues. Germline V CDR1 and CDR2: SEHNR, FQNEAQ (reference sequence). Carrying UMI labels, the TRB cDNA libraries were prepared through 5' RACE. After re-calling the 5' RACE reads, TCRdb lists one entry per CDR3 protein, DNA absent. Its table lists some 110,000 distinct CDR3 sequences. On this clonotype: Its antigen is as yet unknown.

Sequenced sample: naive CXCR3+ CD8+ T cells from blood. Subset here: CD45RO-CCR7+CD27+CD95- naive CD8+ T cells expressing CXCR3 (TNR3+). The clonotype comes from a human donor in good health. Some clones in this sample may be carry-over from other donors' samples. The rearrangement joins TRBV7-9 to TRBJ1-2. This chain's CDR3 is CASSMRTDTYGYTF.